Each of the 23 T cell receptor beta chains below was sequenced from the same sample in a study of identical twins (dated by TCRdb to between 2015 and 2016). To prepare the library, 5' RACE was applied. Sequenced on an Illumina HiSeq 2000. TCRdb cleaned the public reads at Q25 with fastp, built clones with MiXCR and kept in-frame beta chains. Entries are consolidated by CDR3 protein sequence, retaining the most common genes and DNA. The table for this sample lists around 570,000 distinct CDR3 sequences; more than 9% of them were counted only once. The ten largest clones capture more than 2.5% of the sample. The same data also contributed to another study, on yellow fever vaccine responses in identical twins.

Sequenced sample: PBMCs. The origin of the receptors is a woman younger than 30 in good health.

This sequence joins TRBV20-1 and TRBJ2-3; TRBD2 matches at 7 bases. This CDR3 has 16 residues. Germline CDR1 is DFQATT and CDR2 is SNEGSKA (reference sequence). Losses at the gene ends were 6 bases for V and 2 bases for J; bases not matched to a gene: 14. The CDR3 reads CSAHPTGRGNTDTQYF. In nucleotides, the CDR3 is TGCAGTGCGCATCCCACCGGGCGGGGGAACACAGATACGCAGTATTTT.

V is TRBV19 and J is TRBJ2-5; D ambiguous. The V and J ends lost 5 bases and 5 bases respectively, with 12 bases between them. Germline assignment: CDR1 LNHDA and CDR2 SQIVND (reference sequence). The CDR3 is 13 amino acids. This chain's CDR3 is CASSGSRPETQYF. The CDR3 DNA reads TGTGCCAGTAGTGGATCTAGACCCGAGACCCAGTACTTC. The whole variable domain, filled in from reference TRBV19 and TRBJ2-5, reads DGGITQSPKYLFRKEGQNVTLSCEQNLNHDAMYWYRQDPGQGLRLIYYSQIVNDFQKGDIAEGYSVSREKKESFPLTVTSAQKNPTAFYLCASSGSRPETQYFGPGTRLLVL.

The table lists this clonotype with a few counts. The chain employs TRBV29-1 and TRBJ1-5; the D gene is possibly TRBD1 (5 bases). In germline, CDR1 is SQVTM, CDR2 ANQGSEA. Trimming cost V 4 bases and J 5 bases, with 12 bases left between them. CDR3 length equals 13 residues. The CDR3, as DNA: TGCAGCGTTGGAGCGGGGCTAGATCAGCCCCAGCATTTT. It encodes CSVGAGLDQPQHF.

The V call is TRBV6-6, the J call TRBJ1-2, with D tentatively TRBD1 (5 bases). The V gene's germline CDR1 is MNHNY and CDR2 SVGAGI (reference sequence). Deletions cut 4 bases from V and 4 bases from J, with 10 bases between. The CDR3 sequence is 13 residues long. CDR3 loop: CASSSSGPYGYTF. The DNA of the CDR3 is TGTGCCAGCAGTTCATCAGGGCCCTATGGCTACACCTTC.

This clonotype appeared many times. The chain has TRBV7-8 and TRBJ2-5; 7 bases are a match to TRBD1. Germline CDR1 SGHVS, CDR2 FQNEAQ. This CDR3 has 13 amino acids. Losses at the gene ends were 10 bases for V and 4 bases for J; bases not matched to a gene: 9. CDR3 DNA sequence: TGTGCCACCACAGGGGCGTTTTTAGAGACCCAGTACTTC. Amino acid sequence: CATTGAFLETQYF.

This clonotype was observed a few times. This chain joins TRBV5-1 and TRBJ2-1, with 7 bases matching TRBD1. In germline, CDR1 is SGHRS, CDR2 YFSETQ. V lost 0 bases and J lost 3; bases outside the gene matches: 3. This CDR3 region has 15 residues. CDR3 coding DNA: TGCGCCAGCAGCTTGGTGGGACAGATCTACAATGAGCAGTTCTTC. This gives the protein CASSLVGQIYNEQFF.

The chain uses TRBV6-2 or TRBV6-3 and TRBJ2-7, with 7 bases lining up with TRBD2. With 8 bases clipped from V and 2 bases from J, the junction kept 6 bases outside the gene matches. In germline, CDR1 is MNHEY, CDR2 SVGEGT. The CDR3 is 13 residues long. The DNA of the CDR3 is TGTGCCAGCTCGAAGAGCGGGACCTACGAGCAGTACTTC. This codes for CASSKSGTYEQYF.

This clonotype was observed at least ten times. V gene TRBV5-1 combines with J gene TRBJ2-7; 8 bases align to TRBD1. CDR1 is SGHRS and CDR2 is YFSETQ in the germline V gene. V trimming: 2 bases; J trimming: 7 bases; junction bases outside the gene matches: 8. This CDR3 is built from 14 residues. This CDR3 reads CASSLSRGPKEQYF. The CDR3 DNA follows: TGCGCCAGCAGCTTATCCAGGGGGCCTAAGGAGCAGTACTTC.

This clonotype was picked up many times. This CDR3 reads CASNARADNQPQHF. CDR3 nucleotides: TGTGCCAGCAACGCCCGGGCCGACAATCAGCCCCAGCATTTT. The V gene is TRBV2, the J gene TRBJ1-5; no definite D call. Trimming took off 7 bases at V and 3 bases at J, with 13 bases between the two ends. This CDR3 comprises 14 residues. Germline values: CDR1 SNHLY, CDR2 FYNNEI. Variable domain in full (rest from reference TRBV2 and TRBJ1-5): EPEVTQTPSHQVTQMGQEVILRCVPISNHLYFYWYRQILGQKVEFLVSFYNNEISEKSEIFDDQFSVERPDGSNFTLKIRSTKLEDSAMYFCASNARADNQPQHFGDGTRLSIL.

Many counts were recorded for this clonotype. The CDR3 is CASSPGLRAGELFF. Here the CDR3 DNA reads TGTGCCAGCAGCCCGGGACTACGGGCCGGGGAGCTGTTTTTT. The chain carries TRBV6-1 and TRBJ2-2; 7 nucleotides agree with TRBD2. The CDR3 totals 14 residues. V lost 6 bases, J lost 6 bases, and 7 bases stayed unmatched. CDR1 is MNHNS, CDR2 SASEGT, per germline.

This clonotype was recorded many times. This sequence joins TRBV7-9 and TRBJ2-7; D ambiguous. CDR1 is SEHNR and CDR2 is FQNEAQ in the germline V gene (reference sequence). This CDR3 has 14 amino acids. V lost 6 bases, J lost 4 bases, and 16 bases lay in between. CDR3 DNA: TGTGCCAGCAGATCGACCCTAGATACGTACGAGCAGTACTTC. This codes for CASRSTLDTYEQYF. Full variable domain (remainder filled in from reference TRBV7-9 and TRBJ2-7): DTGVSQNPRHKITKRGQNVTFRCDPISEHNRLYWYRQTLGQGPEFLTYFQNEAQLEKSRLLSDRFSAERPKGSFSTLEIQRTEQGDSAMYLCASRSTLDTYEQYFGPGTRLTVT.

J is TRBJ2-7 and V is TRBV5-1, with 12 nucleotides matching TRBD2. The germline gives CDR1 SGHRS, CDR2 YFSETQ. Trimming took 3 bases from V and 7 from J; bases not matched to a gene: 5. This CDR3 region has 14 residues. The CDR3, as DNA: TGCGCCAGCAGCTCGACTAGCGGGAGTGTTGAGCAGTACTTC. Its protein is CASSSTSGSVEQYF. The whole variable domain, filled in from reference TRBV5-1 and TRBJ2-7, reads KAGVTQTPRYLIKTRGQQVTLSCSPISGHRSVSWYQQTPGQGLQFLFEYFSETQRNKGNFPGRFSGRQFSNSRSEMNVSTLELGDSALYLCASSSTSGSVEQYFGPGTRLTVT.

The chain links TRBV15 to TRBJ2-7; D is possibly TRBD2 (5 bases). V was trimmed by 1 base and J by 3 bases, leaving 19 bases between them. The CDR3 runs to 17 residues. Germline V lookup: CDR1 LNHNV, CDR2 YYDKDF (reference sequence). Here the CDR3 reads CATSRVEGPTLRYEQYF. As DNA, the CDR3 is TGTGCCACCAGCAGAGTAGAGGGCCCCACCCTTCGCTACGAGCAGTACTTC.

The chain joins TRBV20-1 to TRBJ2-7; D uncertain. Germline V lookup: CDR1 DFQATT, CDR2 SNEGSKA (reference sequence). The V end lost 6 bases, the J end lost 6 bases, and 12 bases lay between the germline ends. CDR3 length equals 11 residues. This CDR3 is CSANWGSEQYF. The CDR3 DNA sequence: TGCAGTGCGAACTGGGGTTCCGAGCAGTACTTC.

In this sample, this clonotype turned up a few times. This sequence joins TRBV6-2 or TRBV6-3 and TRBJ2-3; 12 nucleotides match TRBD2. J gave up 5 bases and V 5 bases, and 5 bases lay outside the gene matches. Germline V gives CDR1 MNHEY, CDR2 SVGEGT. The CDR3 consists of 15 residues. The CDR3 DNA reads as TGTGCCAGCAGTAAGACTAGCGGGGGAATAGATACGCAGTATTTT. Its protein product is CASSKTSGGIDTQYF.

In its sample, this clonotype was seen a few times. The chain is built from TRBV4-3 and TRBJ2-3, with D hard to call. From germline, CDR1 is LGHNA and CDR2 YSLEER. CDR3 length: 17 residues. Trimming removed 1 base from V and 1 base from J, with 15 bases in between. The CDR3 nucleotides read TGCGCCAGCAGCCAAGCTGGATCGGGTTTAGGCACAGATACGCAGTATTTT. As protein: CASSQAGSGLGTDTQYF.

The genes are TRBV20-1 and TRBJ2-4; TRBD1 matches 9 bases. The CDR3 sequence is 13 residues long. Per germline, CDR1 DFQATT and CDR2 SNEGSKA (reference sequence). Losses at the gene ends were 8 bases for V and 1 base for J; bases not matched to a gene: 3. CDR3 protein: CSSDRGAKNIQYF. CDR3 in DNA: TGCAGTTCGGACAGGGGCGCCAAAAACATTCAGTACTTC.

This clonotype has just a few counts. The gene calls are TRBV7-8 and TRBJ1-5, with D maybe TRBD1 (5 bases). The CDR3 contains 15 residues. CDR1 is SGHVS, CDR2 FQNEAQ, per germline. Trimming left V 1 base short and J 4 bases short, with 11 bases between. The CDR3 DNA reads as TGTGCCAGCAGCTTAGGAGGGGCCCCTAATCAGCCCCAGCATTTT. Its translation is CASSLGGAPNQPQHF.

In this sample, this clonotype turned up a few times. The chain couples TRBV20-1 to TRBJ2-5, with a weak D call TRBD2 (5 bases). Germline CDR1 DFQATT, CDR2 SNEGSKA (reference sequence). The ends were cut back, 4 bases at V and 0 bases at J, with 12 bases in the middle. The CDR3 consists of 14 residues. CDR3 region: CSAIKLENQETQYF. The CDR3 DNA reads TGCAGTGCTATTAAACTAGAGAACCAAGAGACCCAGTACTTC.

This clonotype has more than one count but fewer than ten. The genes are TRBV10-3 and TRBJ2-7, with a possible D match to TRBD1 (6 bases). The germline V gene encodes CDR1 ENHRY and CDR2 SYGVKD. This CDR3 comprises 14 residues. V was pared by 4 bases and J by 7 bases, with 17 bases between. CDR3 in amino acids: CAISVSTGLGEQYF. The CDR3 DNA reads as TGTGCCATCAGTGTATCTACAGGGTTGGGGGAGCAGTACTTC.

This clonotype was seen at least ten times. The chain employs TRBV15 and TRBJ2-2; tentative D call: TRBD1 (5 bases). Germline CDR1 is LNHNV and CDR2 is YYDKDF (reference sequence). The V end lost 3 bases, the J end lost 4 bases, and 9 bases lay between the germline ends. The CDR3 spans 14 residues. Here the CDR3 reads CATSSLDSTGELFF. The CDR3 region has the DNA TGTGCCACCAGCAGCCTCGACAGCACCGGGGAGCTGTTTTTT.

This clonotype was observed many times. The chain combines TRBV7-9 with TRBJ2-5; tentative D call: TRBD2 (6 bases). Trimming left V 8 bases short and J 2 bases short, with 15 bases between. The CDR3 consists of 14 residues. Germline lookup yields CDR1 SEHNR and CDR2 FQNEAQ (reference sequence). For the CDR3, the DNA is TGTGCCAGCGGAATCTCGGGAGATCAAGAGACCCAGTACTTC. This sequence encodes CASGISGDQETQYF.

The chain uses TRBV20-1 and TRBJ2-3, with 7 positions matching TRBD2. J lost 2 bases, V lost 3 bases, and 8 bases had no gene match. CDR1 DFQATT and CDR2 SNEGSKA come from the germline V gene (reference sequence). CDR3 length: 15 amino acids. CDR3 bases: TGCAGTGCTAGGGCCGGGCGGGGGTACACAGATACGCAGTATTTT. It codes for CSARAGRGYTDTQYF.